This T cell receptor (beta chain) is from a study of T-cell reconstitution after alpha-beta-depleted transplantation in children. General study results and limits: Expanded graft clones numbering several hundred reportedly gave rise to alpha-beta T cells about two months after transplant. It was surviving recipient T cells and thymic progenitors that gave some patients high TCRbeta diversity at day 60. T-cell counts and diversity at one year post-transplant came mainly from newly produced T cells.

Germline CDR1 reads DFQATT; CDR2 reads SNEGSKA (reference sequence). Deletions cut 2 bases from V and 6 bases from J, with 8 bases between. CDR3 size: 13 residues. Comment on this clonotype: Its cognate antigen is unknown.

Preparation of the TCRbeta library involved a method that used unique molecular identifiers. Each CDR3 protein gets one entry after TCRdb re-called the PCR reads with MiXCR. The table has about 580,000 distinct CDR3 sequences, roughly 23% seen once; the top ten hold 11% to 15%. This TCR came from a boy younger than two who had a stem cell transplant for acute myeloid leukemia, so the T cells may come from the graft donor. The specimen was PBMCs, mostly from graft donor cells, collected 360 days after TCRalphabeta/CD19-depleted stem cell transplant. The J gene is TRBJ1-6, the V gene TRBV20-1, with no clear D. CDR3 nucleotide sequence: TGCAGTGCTAGAAGTCAGGCTAATTCACCCCTCCACTTT. It specifies CSARSQANSPLHF.